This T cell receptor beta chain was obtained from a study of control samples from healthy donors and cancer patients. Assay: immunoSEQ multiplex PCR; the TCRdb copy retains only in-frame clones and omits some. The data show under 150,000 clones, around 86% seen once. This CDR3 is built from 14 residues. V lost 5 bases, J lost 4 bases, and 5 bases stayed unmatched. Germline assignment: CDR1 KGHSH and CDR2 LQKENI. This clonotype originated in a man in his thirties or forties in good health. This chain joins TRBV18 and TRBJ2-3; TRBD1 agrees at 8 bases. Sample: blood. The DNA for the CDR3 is TGTGCCAGCTCAAGACAGGGGTCCGCAGATACGCAGTATTTT. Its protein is CASSRQGSADTQYF.